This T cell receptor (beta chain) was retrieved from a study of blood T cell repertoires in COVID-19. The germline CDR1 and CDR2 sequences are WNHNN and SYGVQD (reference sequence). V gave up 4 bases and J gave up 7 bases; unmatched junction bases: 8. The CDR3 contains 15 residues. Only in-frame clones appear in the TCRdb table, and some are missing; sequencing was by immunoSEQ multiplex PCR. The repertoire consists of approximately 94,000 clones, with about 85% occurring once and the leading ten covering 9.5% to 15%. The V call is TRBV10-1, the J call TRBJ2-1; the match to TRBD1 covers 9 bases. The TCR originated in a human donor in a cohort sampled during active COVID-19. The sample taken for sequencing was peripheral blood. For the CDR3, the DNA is TGCGCCAGCAGTGCTGGGGGACAGGGTCAAAATGAGCAGTTCTTC. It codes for CASSAGGQGQNEQFF.